These T cell receptor beta chains were read from a single sample in a study of T-cell reconstitution after alpha-beta-depleted transplantation in children. TCRdb called the PCR reads again in MiXCR, with one record for every CDR3 protein. The sample consists of about 110,000 distinct CDR3 sequences, about 6.5% of them appearing once. This specimen consisted of PBMCs, mostly from graft donor cells, obtained 360 days after TCRalphabeta/CD19-depleted stem cell transplant. These receptors all come from a male patient under 10 years old who had a stem cell transplant for acute lymphoblastic leukemia, so the T cells may come from the graft donor. Each CDR3 is given with its conserved first and last residue. A D gene is named only where the DNA matches it firmly. Size tells how often a clone was seen (once, few, many) or the class of an expanded clone, and some rows leave it out.

D,size,J,V,DNA,CDR3
-,many,TRBJ1-5,TRBV15,TGTGCCACCAGCAGAGAGCGGGGTCGGGGCAATCAGCCCCAGCATTTT,CATSRERGRGNQPQHF
TRBD2,many,TRBJ2-7,TRBV10-3,TGTGCCATCAGTGAAGAGGCGGGACTAGCGTACGAGCAGTACTTC,CAISEEAGLAYEQYF
-,-,TRBJ1-2,TRBV6-5,TGTGCCAGCAGTTACCCGAACAGCTATGGCTACACCTTC,CASSYPNSYGYTF
TRBD2,many,TRBJ2-1,TRBV7-9,TGTGCCAGCAGTCGGACTAGCGGGGGGAGCTCCTACAATGAGCAGTTCTTC,CASSRTSGGSSYNEQFF
TRBD1,many,TRBJ1-5,TRBV29-1,TGCAGCGTTGTCCGGGACAGGGAGGGCAATCAGCCCCAGCATTTT,CSVVRDREGNQPQHF
-,few,TRBJ1-1,TRBV9,TGTGCCAGCAGCGTAGTCTCCGGAACAGGGAACACTGAAGCTTTCTTT,CASSVVSGTGNTEAFF
TRBD2,-,TRBJ2-1,TRBV7-6,TGTGCCAGCAGCTTTCATAGCGGGACTTCCTACTACAATGAGCAGTTCTTC,CASSFHSGTSYYNEQFF
-,-,TRBJ2-5,TRBV6-5,TGTGCCAGCAGTTGCTCGAGAGGGAAGGAGACCCAGTACTTC,CASSCSRGKETQYF
TRBD2,many,TRBJ2-3,TRBV28,TGTGCCAGCAGTTTATCGCTAGCGGGTCCCTCAGATACGCAGTATTTT,CASSLSLAGPSDTQYF
-,-,TRBJ2-2,TRBV11-1,TGTGCCAGCAGAGGCACTACTCCCAGGGGCGGGAGAATGGATTCGGGGGAGCTGTTTTTT,CASRGTTPRGGRMDSGELFF
TRBD2,many,TRBJ2-1,TRBV12-3/TRBV12-4,TGTGCCAGCAGGAGCGGGAGTCACTCGGCGGACAATGAGCAGTTCTTC,CASRSGSHSADNEQFF
-,few,TRBJ2-5,TRBV13,TGTGCCAGCAGCTTACAACCCGTTAAGACCCAGTACTTC,CASSLQPVKTQYF
-,-,TRBJ1-1,TRBV9,TGTGCCAGCAGCGTAGCCGACCTGCCCTATTACACTGAAGCTTTCTTT,CASSVADLPYYTEAFF
-,-,TRBJ2-7,TRBV4-3,TGCGCCAGCAGCCAAGATGTGGGCGCCTACGAGCAGTACTTC,CASSQDVGAYEQYF
-,many,TRBJ2-5,TRBV5-1,TGCGCCAGCAGCTTGGAGGGGTCACAAGAGACCCAGTACTTC,CASSLEGSQETQYF
-,few,TRBJ1-1,TRBV9,TGTGCCAGCAGCGTAGATAAGGGGATGAACACTGAAGCTTTCTTT,CASSVDKGMNTEAFF
-,few,TRBJ1-3,TRBV4-3,TGCGCCAGCAGCCAAGTTGGGGCCGGAAACACCATATATTTT,CASSQVGAGNTIYF
-,few,TRBJ2-3,TRBV27,TGTGCCAGCAGTTTAAGAGGGGGAGAGGAGGCAGATACGCAGTATTTT,CASSLRGGEEADTQYF
TRBD2,many,TRBJ2-3,TRBV29-1,TGCAGCGTTGGACGGCGGGGGGTTAGCACAGATACGCAGTATTTT,CSVGRRGVSTDTQYF
TRBD2,many,TRBJ2-5,TRBV12-3/TRBV12-4,TGTGCCAGCAGTTTATTCGCTAGCGGGAGGGCCAAGAGAGAGACCCAGTACTTC,CASSLFASGRAKRETQYF
TRBD1,few,TRBJ2-3,TRBV24-1,TGTGCCACCAGTGATAGGGACAGGGGGCTCACAGATACGCAGTATTTT,CATSDRDRGLTDTQYF
-,many,TRBJ1-1,TRBV5-1,TGCGCCAGCAGCTTGGCTCGGAACACTGAAGCTTTCTTT,CASSLARNTEAFF
TRBD1,-,TRBJ2-2,TRBV19,TGTGCCAGTACCACGCTTCCGGGACAGGGGGCCACCGGGGAGCTGTTTTTT,CASTTLPGQGATGELFF
-,-,TRBJ1-2,TRBV6-1,TGTGCCAGCAAAAATGGGCAACCGGTCTGGTATGGCTACACCTTC,CASKNGQPVWYGYTF
-,-,TRBJ2-5,TRBV28,TGTGCCAGCAGTTTAGGGGCCCACTTGAGAGAGACCCAGTACTTC,CASSLGAHLRETQYF
-,many,TRBJ1-1,TRBV20-1,TGCAGTGCTAGAGGGTCAGATAACACTGAAGCTTTCTTT,CSARGSDNTEAFF
-,many,TRBJ1-2,TRBV29-1,TGCAGCGTTGAGGGGCAGGGATTTTTAGGCAACTATGGCTACACCTTC,CSVEGQGFLGNYGYTF